This T cell receptor (beta chain) stems from a study of T cell repertoires in cytomegalovirus infection. TCRdb re-derived calls from the reads in MiXCR, one entry per CDR3 protein. The table has 150,000 or so distinct CDR3 sequences, roughly 6.5% seen once; the top ten hold 18%. This clonotype was found many times. Trimming pared 6 bases from V and 1 base from J, leaving 9 bases between. The CDR3 is 13 residues long. The chain has TRBV12-3 or TRBV12-4 and TRBJ1-1; D uncertain. Material: PBMCs. This clonotype was obtained from a human donor in good health (CMV status not recorded). Some clones in this sample may be carry-over from other donors' samples. The CDR3 here is CASRLTENTEAFF. The CDR3 bases are TGTGCCAGCAGACTCACAGAGAACACTGAAGCTTTCTTT.